The 22 T cell receptor beta chains in this list originate from one sample, sequenced in a study of T cells in Graves' hyperthyroidism and ophthalmopathy. RNA transcripts were the template for amplifying TCR beta CDR3 regions. A set of HTBI primers served as the primers for a first-round RT-PCR of the TCR CDR3. One entry per CDR3 protein results from TCRdb running MiXCR on the multiplex PCR reads. The sample comprises approximately 300,000 distinct CDR3 sequences, roughly 19% of which are singletons, and under 45% rests with the top ten. Sequencing used blood. The receptor source for this set is a man over 45 with Graves' ophthalmopathy.

This clonotype was found many times. V gene TRBV12-3 or TRBV12-4 combines with J gene TRBJ2-3; D not resolved. V lost 5 bases, J lost 2 bases, and 11 bases lay in between. The CDR3 consists of 14 residues. Here the CDR3 reads CASSIGLDTDTQYF. DNA for the CDR3: TGTGCCAGCAGTATCGGGCTTGACACAGATACGCAGTATTTT.

This clonotype was observed a handful of times. V and J are TRBV7-7 and TRBJ2-7, with TRBD2 matching 7 bases. The CDR3 length is 17 residues. CDR1 SSHAT and CDR2 FNYEAQ come from the germline V gene (reference sequence). The CDR3 nucleotides read TGTGCAATTACGGTCTTTGTCGCGGGACTACCAACCTACGAGCAGTACTTC. It translates to CAITVFVAGLPTYEQYF.

In its sample, this clonotype was seen many times. This chain connects TRBV28 to TRBJ1-5; TRBD1 is a possible D gene (5 bases). Per the germline V gene, CDR1 is MDHEN and CDR2 is SYDVKM. Trimming took off 3 bases at V and 7 bases at J, with 13 bases between the two ends. This CDR3 comprises 14 residues. DNA of the CDR3: TGTGCCAGCAGTTTCGGGACCGGAGGCCAGCCCCAGCATTTT. Amino acids: CASSFGTGGQPQHF. The full variable domain, its missing parts supplied by reference TRBV28 and TRBJ1-5, is DVKVTQSSRYLVKRTGEKVFLECVQDMDHENMFWYRQDPGLGLRLIYFSYDVKMKEKGDIPEGYSVSREKKERFSLILESASTNQTSMYLCASSFGTGGQPQHFGDGTRLSIL.

This clonotype has a count of ten or more. The V call is TRBV30, the J call TRBJ1-4; D gene uncertain. The germline CDR1 and CDR2 sequences are GTSNPN and SVGIG (reference sequence). This CDR3 region has 11 residues. V was cut by 3 bases and J by 8 bases, with 7 bases left in between. The CDR3 DNA follows: TGTGCCTGGAGCATCAGGGAAAAACTGTTTTTT. Translation: CAWSIREKLFF.

This clonotype was counted many times. This chain joins TRBV7-8 and TRBJ2-7; D may match TRBD1 or TRBD2 (5 bases each). The V gene lost 5 bases and the J gene lost 5 bases, with 10 bases spanning the gap. CDR3 size: 12 residues. CDR1 is SGHVS and CDR2 is FQNEAQ in the germline V gene. The CDR3 DNA reads as TGTGCCAGCAGCCCCCTGGGGGACGAGCAGTACTTC. Amino acid sequence: CASSPLGDEQYF.

V and J are TRBV7-9 and TRBJ2-3; 12 bases fit TRBD2. The V gene end was trimmed by 5 bases and the J gene end by 4 bases; junction bases not matched to a gene: 10. In germline, CDR1 is SEHNR, CDR2 FQNEAQ (reference sequence). The CDR3 totals 17 residues. The CDR3 region is CASSLRLAGASADTQYF. In DNA, the CDR3 is TGTGCCAGCAGCCTTAGACTAGCGGGGGCTAGTGCAGATACGCAGTATTTT.

The J gene is TRBJ1-5, the V gene TRBV24-1; the D is unclear. V lost 5 bases and J lost 3, with 10 bases in between. The V gene's germline CDR1 is KGHDR and CDR2 SFDVKD. The CDR3 contains 14 residues. The DNA for the CDR3 is TGTGCCACCAGTGGGGGAGGGAACAATCAGCCCCAGCATTTT. The encoded protein is CATSGGGNNQPQHF.

This clonotype has just a few counts. The chain recombines TRBV4-2 with TRBJ2-5; D call uncertain. This CDR3 has 15 amino acids. V lost 0 bases to trimming and J lost 2 bases, with 10 bases between them. Germline V gene sequence: CDR1 LGHNA, CDR2 YNFKEQ. The CDR3 loop is CASSQDRQPQETQYF. CDR3 nucleotide sequence: TGTGCCAGCAGCCAAGATCGCCAGCCGCAAGAGACCCAGTACTTC.

In its sample, this clonotype was seen many times. This chain links TRBV11-2 with TRBJ2-3, with 12 bases that match TRBD2. Germline lookup yields CDR1 SGHAT and CDR2 FQNNGV. V was pared by 6 bases and J by 4 bases, with 5 bases of the junction left unmatched. The CDR3 runs to 15 residues. Here the CDR3 DNA reads TGTGCCAGCAGAAAACTAGCGGGAGGTTCAGATACGCAGTATTTT. It encodes CASRKLAGGSDTQYF.

J is TRBJ1-2 and V is TRBV12-3 or TRBV12-4; D is possibly TRBD1 (6 bases). This CDR3 comprises 13 residues. V gave up 6 bases and J gave up 4 bases, with 12 bases separating them. In nucleotides, the CDR3 is TGTGCCAGCAGCTCTCCAGGGGTCTATGGCTACACCTTC. It codes for CASSSPGVYGYTF.

CDR3: CASSPPTLSSYNEQFF. The CDR3 region has the DNA TGTGCCAGCAGCCCCCCCACCCTAAGCTCCTACAATGAGCAGTTCTTC. This chain links TRBV9 with TRBJ2-1; no clear D. Germline CDR1 SGDLS, CDR2 YYNGEE. This CDR3 is built from 16 residues. The V end was cut by 4 bases, the J end by 0 bases, with 14 bases between. Based on the CDR3 plus reference TRBV9 and TRBJ2-1, the full variable domain is DSGVTQTPKHLITATGQRVTLRCSPRSGDLSVYWYQQSLDQGLQFLIQYYNGEERAKGNILERFSAQQFPDLHSELNLSSLELGDSALYFCASSPPTLSSYNEQFFGPGTRLTVL.

Many counts were recorded for this clonotype. The rearrangement links TRBV28 to TRBJ2-3; TRBD1 matches 7 bases. The CDR3 contains 15 residues. CDR1 and CDR2 (germline): MDHEN, SYDVKM. With V trimmed by 8 bases and J by 1 base, 9 bases remained unmatched. The CDR3 spells CASGGQVTRTDTQYF. The CDR3 DNA sequence: TGTGCCAGCGGAGGACAGGTAACCCGCACAGATACGCAGTATTTT.

In DNA form, the CDR3 reads TGTGCCAGCCAACAGGGGCCGGGTAATTCACCCCTCCACTTT. It codes for CASQQGPGNSPLHF. The chain links TRBV7-9 to TRBJ1-6; 7 bases are a match to TRBD1. Germline loops: CDR1 SEHNR, CDR2 FQNEAQ (reference sequence). The ends lost 8 bases at V and 6 bases at J; junction bases unmatched: 7. The CDR3 is 14 amino acids.

This clonotype was seen many times. This chain connects TRBV18 to TRBJ2-7; maybe TRBD2 (6 bases). The V end lost 3 bases, the J end lost 2 bases, and 11 bases lay between the germline ends. The CDR3 length is 14 residues. From germline, CDR1 is KGHSH and CDR2 LQKENI. The CDR3: CASSPGGVPYEQYF. The CDR3 nucleotides read TGTGCCAGCTCACCCGGGGGAGTCCCCTACGAGCAGTACTTC.

This sequence joins TRBV6-6 and TRBJ2-2; TRBD2 might be the D (6 bases). Germline CDR1 reads MNHNY; CDR2 reads SVGAGI (reference sequence). This CDR3 comprises 15 residues. The V end lost 1 base, the J end lost 5 bases, and 11 bases lay between the germline ends. CDR3 in DNA: TGTGCCAGCAGTTACTTCGGGGGAGGAACCGGGGAGCTGTTTTTT. It codes for CASSYFGGGTGELFF.

This clonotype occurred many times. This rearrangement joins TRBV12-3 or TRBV12-4 to TRBJ2-5, with 8 positions matching TRBD2. The CDR3 length is 17 residues. V dropped 3 bases and J dropped 4; count of bases not matched to a gene: 13. As DNA, the CDR3 is TGTGCCAGCAGTTTCAACGGAGGAGCGGGAGAGGCAGAGACCCAGTACTTC. Protein: CASSFNGGAGEAETQYF.

The V call is TRBV19, the J call TRBJ2-7, with a possible D match to TRBD1 (5 bases). Deletions cut 8 bases from V and 3 bases from J, with 20 bases between. Germline CDR1 and CDR2: LNHDA and SQIVND (reference sequence). The length of the CDR3 is 15 residues. This CDR3 is CASSEDWGRGYEQYF. CDR3 bases: TGTGCCAGTTCTGAGGATTGGGGAAGGGGCTACGAGCAGTACTTC.

This clonotype was observed many times. The rearrangement joins TRBV18 to TRBJ1-1, with D perhaps TRBD1 (6 bases). Trimming shortened V by 2 bases and J by 6 bases, and 10 bases separated the two germline ends. CDR3 size: 13 residues. Germline assignment: CDR1 KGHSH and CDR2 LQKENI. CDR3 DNA sequence: TGTGCCAGCTCACCAACAGGGCCTCCTGAAGCTTTCTTT. Translated: CASSPTGPPEAFF.

This clonotype was recorded a few times. The chain employs TRBV12-3 or TRBV12-4 and TRBJ2-5, with D maybe TRBD2 (5 bases). The CDR3 has 13 amino acids. The ends were cut back, 7 bases at V and 5 bases at J, with 14 bases in the middle. The CDR3 sequence: CASTGLRRETQYF. The CDR3 DNA reads TGTGCCAGCACTGGACTCCGGAGGGAGACCCAGTACTTC.

This clonotype appeared many times. The chain employs TRBV6-5 and TRBJ2-5; D gene ambiguous. Germline assignment: CDR1 MNHEY and CDR2 SVGAGI. There are 13 residues in the CDR3. Trimming took 2 bases from V and 4 from J, leaving 8 bases between them. In DNA, the CDR3 is TGTGCCAGCAGTTACAGGGTCGGAGAGACCCAGTACTTC. This translates into CASSYRVGETQYF.

This sequence joins TRBV7-2 and TRBJ1-4, with D hard to call. The CDR3 is 13 amino acids. Germline loops: CDR1 SGHTA, CDR2 FQGNSA. Between the trimmed V and J ends, which lost 5 bases and 14 bases, there was a span of 18 bases. The CDR3 DNA sequence: TGTGCCAGCAGCCCTTCCCGCACCCAGCGCCTGTTTTTT. Its translation: CASSPSRTQRLFF.

The genes are TRBV7-2 and TRBJ1-6; no clear D gene. V dropped 1 base and J dropped 7 bases, with 11 bases sitting between them. The CDR3 consists of 15 residues. In germline, CDR1 is SGHTA, CDR2 FQGNSA. CDR3 residues: CASSLVRGRNSPLHF. The CDR3 bases are TGTGCCAGCAGCTTAGTTCGGGGTAGGAATTCACCCCTCCACTTT.